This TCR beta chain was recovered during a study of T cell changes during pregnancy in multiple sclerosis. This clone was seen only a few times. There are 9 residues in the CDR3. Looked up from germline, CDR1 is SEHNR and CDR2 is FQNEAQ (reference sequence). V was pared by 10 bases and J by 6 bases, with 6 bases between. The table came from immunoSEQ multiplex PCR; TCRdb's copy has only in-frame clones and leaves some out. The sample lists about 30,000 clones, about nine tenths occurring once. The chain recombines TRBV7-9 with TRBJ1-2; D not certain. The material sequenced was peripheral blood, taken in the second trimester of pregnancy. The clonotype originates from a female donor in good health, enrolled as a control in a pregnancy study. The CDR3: CATGNGYTF. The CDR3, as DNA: TGTGCCACCGGGAATGGCTACACCTTC. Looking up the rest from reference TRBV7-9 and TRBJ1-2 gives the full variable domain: DTGVSQNPRHKITKRGQNVTFRCDPISEHNRLYWYRQTLGQGPEFLTYFQNEAQLEKSRLLSDRFSAERPKGSFSTLEIQRTEQGDSAMYLCATGNGYTFGSGTRLTVV.